This T cell receptor beta chain stems from a study of lymphopenia after photon versus proton radiotherapy. Findings and limits, study-wide: In patients who died, overall survival fell as post-nadir TCR diversity dropped more. Authors raise, but do not show, better survival with proton therapy. Oligoclonal CD8+ Temra expansion after nadir drove photon patients' diversity drop. Relative stability marked proton patients; photon patients lost diversity and naive cells.

V was cut by 6 bases and J by 3 bases, with 3 bases left in between. The CDR3 is 11 residues long. Germline V gene data show CDR1 as MNHEY and CDR2 as SVGAGI. Remarks on this clone: The antigen is undetermined.

Measured with immunoSEQ multiplex PCR; TCRdb has only the in-frame clones, and not every one. The sample has tens of thousands of clones, about 80% seen once; the top ten hold under 25%. This specimen consisted of peripheral blood, obtained from a patient treated with proton-based radiotherapy. The sequence derives from a woman between 65 and 79 years old with pancreatic cancer. The chain combines TRBV6-5 with TRBJ1-3, with unresolved D. CDR3 sequence (DNA): TGTGCCAGCAGAGTTGGAAACACCATATATTTT. Residues: CASRVGNTIYF.